This T cell receptor (beta chain) was profiled in a study of T cell responses to AZD1222 COVID-19 vaccine. The study's findings and limits: Unmutated variant regions are reportedly targeted by nearly half of spike-specific TCRs. Repertoires were collected only later (after the peak T cell response had occurred). Spike as a whole was targeted by vaccine-associated CD4 TCRs, dominant at 160-218 and 743-854.

Method: immunoSEQ multiplex PCR; TCRdb's copy keeps in-frame clones and lacks some. The sample holds roughly 100,000 clones, around 90% seen once. Of note for this clone: Its antigen is currently unknown.

This sequence was found in an adult who received the AZD1222 COVID-19 vaccine. The sequences come from peripheral blood, collected 28 days after the second AZD1222 dose.

The CDR3 loop is CASRTFSDTQYF. The CDR3 nucleotides read TGTGCCAGCAGGACTTTTTCGGATACGCAGTATTTT. This chain uses TRBV7-2 with TRBJ2-3; D call uncertain. Looked up from germline, CDR1 is SGHTA and CDR2 is FQGNSA. V lost 6 bases and J lost 6, with 10 bases in between. CDR3 length: 12 amino acids.